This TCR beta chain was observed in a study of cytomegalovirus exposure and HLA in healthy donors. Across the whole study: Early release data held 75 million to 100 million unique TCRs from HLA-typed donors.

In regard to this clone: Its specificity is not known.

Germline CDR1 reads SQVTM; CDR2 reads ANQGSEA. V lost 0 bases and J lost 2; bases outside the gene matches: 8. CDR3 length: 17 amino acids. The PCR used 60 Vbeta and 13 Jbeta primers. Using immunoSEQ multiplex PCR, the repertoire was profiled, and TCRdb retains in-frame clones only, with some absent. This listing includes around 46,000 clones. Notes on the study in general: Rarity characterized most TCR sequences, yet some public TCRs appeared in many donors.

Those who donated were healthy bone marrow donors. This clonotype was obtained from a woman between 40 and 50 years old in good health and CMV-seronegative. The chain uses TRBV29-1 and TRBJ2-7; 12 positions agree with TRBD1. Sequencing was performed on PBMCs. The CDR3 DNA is TGCAGCGTTGAAGACCCCACCCGGGACAGGGGGCCCTACGAGCAGTACTTC. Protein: CSVEDPTRDRGPYEQYF.